The TCR beta chain described here comes from a study of naive and memory T cell subsets (dated by TCRdb to about 2017). Background for the entire study: An open-source, UMI-based TCR alpha and beta sequencing pipeline was applied to sorted naive and memory peripheral blood T cell subsets. RNA was DNase-treated and reverse transcribed with TCR constant-region primers, mostly using SuperScript III. The results of the functional CMV T cell responses matched the IgG serology results in every case. Paper-wide results and their limitations: RNA-based TCR counts may be affected by expression changes linked to T cell activation and differentiation. TCR abundance followed a power law whose exponent differed between naive and memory subsets but was consistent across the three individuals. In both CD4 and CD8 cells, a rise in Gini index and a fall in Shannon and inverse Simpson diversity were observed from naive through CM, EM and EMRA. After error correction, over 95% of naive TCR sequences appeared only once, giving much steeper abundance distributions than memory subsets. Single alpha or beta chain sequences, rather than paired alpha/beta receptors, were used to define clonotypes. The repertoire findings for the naive and memory subsets could not be validated, as no ground truth was available.

Library method: UMI-ligation and nested PCR. The beta constant-region primer was an equimolar mix of two oligonucleotides covering both TRBC1 and TRBC2. T4 RNA ligase 1 ligated a single-stranded oligonucleotide carrying the SP2 primer and a 12-nucleotide UMI to the cDNA 3' end. Four rounds of PCR were used to amplify ligated cDNA, with nested alpha and beta constant-region primers being used together with the SP2 primer. Incubation of the ligation reaction was carried out at 16 degrees C for roughly 18-24 hours. To avoid over-amplification, PCR2 was usually performed as a SYBR Green qPCR and halted once a predetermined threshold was reached. Apart from the first purification, every purification step used Agencourt AMPure XP magnetic beads. Libraries were quantified by Qubit and checked on a TapeStation, where a main peak was expected near 650 bp. Pooled libraries were sequenced on an Illumina MiSeq with v2 2x251 paired-end kits, typically giving about 0.9-2.1 million reads per sample. Each sample was pooled at approximately 4.3 nM, and roughly 5-7% PhiX was included to help cluster recognition. On the authors' methods: FASTQ reads processed by Demultiplexor were assigned V and J genes by Decombinator through tag matching that tolerated a single base-pair mismatch. UMIs were used by Collapsinator to correct both sequencing errors and frequency errors arising from PCR heterogeneity. TCRs were translated and CDR3s were extracted from the conserved cysteine to the FGXG phenylalanine by CDR3Translator, with non-productive sequences being flagged. Gini, Shannon entropy and inverse Simpson indices were calculated on repertoires subsampled to equal numbers of UMI-defined TCRs. Within the linear range, a power law was fitted by maximum likelihood to the distributions of clonotype abundance. For one naive CD8 sample, the pipeline and MIGEC produced similar UMI counts, unique TCR numbers and clonal distributions. The repertoires were searched for 7,000 to 8,000 CMV-associated CDR3 sequences that had been compiled from VDJdb and a published dataset. In TCRdb, the public reads were trimmed at Q25 with fastp and aligned with MiXCR, with productive beta chains retained. Identical CDR3 proteins give one entry, which carries the most common genes and DNA. TCRdb, not the authors, supplied the V and J calls. Recorded for this sample are roughly 21,000 distinct CDR3 sequences; about 10% of them occurred a single time. The ten largest clones capture approximately 18% of the sample.

TCR alpha and beta chain libraries were amplified separately from the second PCR step onward. Donor CMV status was determined by IFNgamma production from CD4+ T cells after overnight stimulation of fresh PBMCs with CMV viral lysate. Using Miltenyi beads, CD4 T cells were first positively selected, and CD8 T cells were then positively selected from the CD4-negative fraction. After staining for CD3, CD4, CD8, CD45RA, CD27 and a live/dead dye, cells were sorted on a BD Aria II into four subsets based on CD45RA and CD27. Blood was obtained from a few healthy volunteers, and the blood from each volunteer was fractionated into CD4 and CD8 T cells and subsequently into four differentiation subsets. Approximately 120 ml of peripheral blood was collected from each donor, and PBMC were isolated by Ficoll-Paque PLUS density-gradient centrifugation. Sorted cells were lysed in RLT buffer, after which RNA was extracted using a Qiagen RNeasy kit and stored at -80 degrees C.

For CDR1 and CDR2, the germline V gene (reference sequence) lists DFQATT and SNEGSKA. The CDR3, cysteine through phenylalanine, is 12 amino acids long. This entry keeps only the CDR3 DNA: 36 bases, framed from base 1. Germline trimming: 6 bases from V, 4 bases from J; junction bases outside gene matches: 6. This clonotype has a handful of counts. The antigen it binds to is not known. Base quality data are lacking; no much larger clone is found one base away. The sample taken for sequencing was central memory CD8+ T cells from blood. Read against the paper, the sample's cell subset or site label means: central memory, CD45RA- CD27+. Recombination connected TRBV20-1 to TRBJ2-7; TRBD2 lines up with 7 middle nucleotides. The sequence came from a human donor in good health. The nucleotide sequence is TGCAGTGCCGAGACTAGCATATACGAGCAGTACTTC. It encodes CSAETSIYEQYF.